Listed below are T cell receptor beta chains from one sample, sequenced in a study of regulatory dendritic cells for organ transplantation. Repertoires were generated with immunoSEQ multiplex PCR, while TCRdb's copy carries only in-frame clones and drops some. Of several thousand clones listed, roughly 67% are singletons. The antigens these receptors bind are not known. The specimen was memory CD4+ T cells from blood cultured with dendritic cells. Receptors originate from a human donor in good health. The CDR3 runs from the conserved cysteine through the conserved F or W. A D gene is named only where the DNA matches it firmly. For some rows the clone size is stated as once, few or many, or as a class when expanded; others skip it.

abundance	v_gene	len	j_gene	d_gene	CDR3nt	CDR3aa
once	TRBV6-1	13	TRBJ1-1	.	TGTGCCACCAACAGGGTACGACTGACTGAAGCTTTCTTT	CATNRVRLTEAFF
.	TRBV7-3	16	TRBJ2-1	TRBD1	TGTGCCAGCAGCTACAGCGGGACAGGGTCCTACAATGAGCAGTTCTTC	CASSYSGTGSYNEQFF
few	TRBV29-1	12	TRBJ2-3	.	TGCAGCGTCCACCAGGTCACAGATACGCAGTATTTT	CSVHQVTDTQYF
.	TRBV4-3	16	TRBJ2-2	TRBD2	TGCGCCAGCAGCCAAAGCGGGGGGGCTGACACCGGGGAGCTGTTTTTT	CASSQSGGADTGELFF
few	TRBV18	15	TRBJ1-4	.	TGTGCCAGCTCACCTTCCCGGGTCCGGGGTGAAAAACTGTTTTTT	CASSPSRVRGEKLFF
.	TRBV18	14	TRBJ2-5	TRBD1	TGTGCCAGCTCACCACGGGACAGGGGAGAGACCCAGTACTTC	CASSPRDRGETQYF
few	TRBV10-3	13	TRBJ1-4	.	TGTGCCATCTCGGGAGAGGGTTGGGAAAAACTGTTTTTT	CAISGEGWEKLFF
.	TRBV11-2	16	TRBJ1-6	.	TGTGCCAGCAGCTTAGGTTGGGCAAGATATAATTCACCCCTCCACTTT	CASSLGWARYNSPLHF
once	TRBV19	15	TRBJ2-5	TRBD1	TGTGCCAGTAGTGTAATTCTCACAGGGGAAGAGACCCAGTACTTC	CASSVILTGEETQYF
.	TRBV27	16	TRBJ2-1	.	TGTGCCACCCACTCCCCAGGAAGCCTCTATTACAATGAGCAGTTCTTC	CATHSPGSLYYNEQFF
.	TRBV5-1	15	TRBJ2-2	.	TGCGCCAGCAGTAGGAGCGGTGAGAACACCGGGGAGCTGTTTTTT	CASSRSGENTGELFF
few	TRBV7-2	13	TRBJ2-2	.	TGTGCCAGCAGCTTATTCGTCACCGGGGAGCTGTTTTTT	CASSLFVTGELFF
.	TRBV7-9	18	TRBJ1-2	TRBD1	TGTGCCAGCAGCCTATCAACCGCCGGGACAGGGGGCATCTATGGCTACACCTTC	CASSLSTAGTGGIYGYTF
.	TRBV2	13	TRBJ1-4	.	TGTGCCAGCAGACCGAGGGTTGGGGAAAAACTGTTTTTT	CASRPRVGEKLFF
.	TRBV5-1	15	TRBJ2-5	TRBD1	TGCGCCAGCAGCTTGGGGACAGGGGGCGGAGAGACCCAGTACTTC	CASSLGTGGGETQYF
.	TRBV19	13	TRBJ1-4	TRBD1	TGTGCCAGTAGTTTAGGGGGCAGCGAAAAACTGTTTTTT	CASSLGGSEKLFF
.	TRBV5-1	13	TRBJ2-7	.	TGCGCCAGCAACGGAGGGCTAACCTACGAGCAGTACTTC	CASNGGLTYEQYF
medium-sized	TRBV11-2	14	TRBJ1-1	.	TGTGCCAGCAGCTGGACAGATATGAACACTGAAGCTTTCTTT	CASSWTDMNTEAFF
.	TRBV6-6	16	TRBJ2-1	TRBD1	TGTGCCGCCTCCGCCGCTCGGACAGGGCCAGGAAATGAGCAGTTCTTC	CAASAARTGPGNEQFF
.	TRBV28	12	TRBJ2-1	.	TGTGCCAGCAGTTTATCACGGACATCTCAGTTCTTC	CASSLSRTSQFF
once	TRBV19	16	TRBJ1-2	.	TGTGCCAGTAACAACATAGGGACACAAGACACCTATGGCTACACCTTC	CASNNIGTQDTYGYTF
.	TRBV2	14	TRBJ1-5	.	TGTGCCAGCAGGGAGACCGGGTTCGGTCAGCCCCAGCATTTT	CASRETGFGQPQHF
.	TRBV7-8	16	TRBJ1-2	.	TGTGCCAGCAGCTTATTTTCGGGGGGGGGTAACTATGGCTACACCTTC	CASSLFSGGGNYGYTF
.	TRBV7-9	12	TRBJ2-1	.	TGTGCCAGCAGGGAGACTGTGGGTGAGCAGTTCTTC	CASRETVGEQFF
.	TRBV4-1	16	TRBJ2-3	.	TGCGCCAGCAGCCAAGATCGACTAGTTAGCACAGATACGCAGTATTTT	CASSQDRLVSTDTQYF
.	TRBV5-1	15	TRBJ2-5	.	TGCGCCAGCAGCTTGGGCCGGACAGCGTCTCGATCCCAGTACTTC	CASSLGRTASRSQYF
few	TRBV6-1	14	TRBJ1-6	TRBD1	TGTGCCAGCAGCCGAGACTTTAGACAGGGGCCCCTCCACTTT	CASSRDFRQGPLHF
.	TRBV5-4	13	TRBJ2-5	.	TGTGCCAGCAGGGAGACAGGGAGGGAGACCCAGTACTTC	CASRETGRETQYF
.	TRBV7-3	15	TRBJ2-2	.	TGTGCCAGCAGCTTAAGAGATGGGCCTGCTGGGGAGCTGTTTTTT	CASSLRDGPAGELFF
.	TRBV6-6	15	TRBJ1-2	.	TGTGCCAGCAGAGACCAGATACAGGGAAACTATGGCTACACCTTC	CASRDQIQGNYGYTF
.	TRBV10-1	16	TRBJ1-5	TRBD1	TGCGCCAGCAGTGAGTCGAAAGGGGGCAGGAATCAGCCCCAGCATTTT	CASSESKGGRNQPQHF
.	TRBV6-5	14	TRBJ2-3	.	TGTGCCAGCGCCTGGGGGGAAACCACAGATACGCAGTATTTT	CASAWGETTDTQYF
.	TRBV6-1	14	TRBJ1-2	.	TGTGCCAGCAGTGAAATTACCCTCCCGGAGGGCTACACCTTC	CASSEITLPEGYTF
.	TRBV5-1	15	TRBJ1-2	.	TGCGCCAGCAGCACGGGGGGCAGGGAAAACTATGGCTACACCTTC	CASSTGGRENYGYTF
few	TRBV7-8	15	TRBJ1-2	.	TGTGCCAGCAGCTCACAAAGGGGCACGAACTATGGCTACACCTTC	CASSSQRGTNYGYTF
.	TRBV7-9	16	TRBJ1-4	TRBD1	TGTGCCAGCAGCCAGGGACAGGGTTTTGTTGATGAAAAACTGTTTTTT	CASSQGQGFVDEKLFF
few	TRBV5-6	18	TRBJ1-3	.	TGTGCCAGCAGCTTCTGGGAAATAGGGGTGAACTCTGGAAACACCATATATTTT	CASSFWEIGVNSGNTIYF
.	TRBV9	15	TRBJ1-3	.	TGTGCCAGCAGCGTAGACGGGATCTCTGGAAACACCATATATTTT	CASSVDGISGNTIYF
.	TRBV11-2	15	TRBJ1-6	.	TGTGCCAGCAGCTTAAAAACCAGCGATAATTCACCCCTCCACTTT	CASSLKTSDNSPLHF
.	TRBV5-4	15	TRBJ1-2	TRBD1	TGTGCCAGCAGGGACCGACAGGGAGGTGGCTATGGCTACACCTTC	CASRDRQGGGYGYTF
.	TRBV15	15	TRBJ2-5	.	TGTGCCACCAGCTCCGGGGTAGGTGATGTGGAGACCCAGTACTTC	CATSSGVGDVETQYF
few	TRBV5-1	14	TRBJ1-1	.	TGCGCCAGCAGCTTGGTCACAGGGAAGACTGAAGCTTTCTTT	CASSLVTGKTEAFF
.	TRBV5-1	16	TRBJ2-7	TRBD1	TGCGCCAGCAGCTTGGCGGCCTCAGGGGGTCTCATCGAGCAGTACTTC	CASSLAASGGLIEQYF
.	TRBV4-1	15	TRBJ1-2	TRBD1	TGCGCCAGCAGCCAAGTCGCACAGGGGGCCGATGGCTACACCTTC	CASSQVAQGADGYTF
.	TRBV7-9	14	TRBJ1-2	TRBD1	TGTGCCAGCTCTACATACAGGGGAAAGGTTGGCTACACCTTC	CASSTYRGKVGYTF
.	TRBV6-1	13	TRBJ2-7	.	TGTGCCAGCAGTGAACCCGAGATCTACGAGCAGTACTTC	CASSEPEIYEQYF
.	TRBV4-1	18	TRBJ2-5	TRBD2	TGCGCCAGCAGCCAAGGTGGGACTAGCGGGGGGGGACAAGAGACCCAGTACTTC	CASSQGGTSGGGQETQYF
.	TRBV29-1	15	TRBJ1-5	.	TGCAGCGTATCTACAGGTCTGTTGGGCAATCAGCCCCAGCATTTT	CSVSTGLLGNQPQHF
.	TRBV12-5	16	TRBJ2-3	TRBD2	TGTGCTAGCCGGGGGCGGGGGGCAATTAGCACAGATACGCAGTATTTT	CASRGRGAISTDTQYF
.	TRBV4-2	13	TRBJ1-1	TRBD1	TGTGCCAGCAGCCCCTCTGACAGGGCCGAAGCTTTCTTT	CASSPSDRAEAFF
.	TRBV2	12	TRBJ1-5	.	TGTGCCAGCAGCCAGGGGAATCAGCCCCAGCATTTT	CASSQGNQPQHF
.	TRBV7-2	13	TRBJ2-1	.	TGTGCCAGCAGCCCCATCTCCTACAATGAGCAGTTCTTC	CASSPISYNEQFF
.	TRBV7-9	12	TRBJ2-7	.	TGTGCCAGCAGCGGGCGCTCCTACGAGCAGTACTTC	CASSGRSYEQYF
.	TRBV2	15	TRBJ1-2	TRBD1	TGTGCCAGCAGGAAAACAGGGGGCTCAAACTATGGCTACACCTTC	CASRKTGGSNYGYTF
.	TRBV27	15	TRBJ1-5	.	TGTGCCAGCAGTTGGTCCGGGGGGCATGGTCAGCCCCAGCATTTT	CASSWSGGHGQPQHF
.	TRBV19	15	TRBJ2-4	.	TGTGCCAGTAGTATTGGGGGGTCAGCCAAAAACATTCAGTACTTC	CASSIGGSAKNIQYF
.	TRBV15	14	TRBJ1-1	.	TGTGCCACCAGAGGGGGTTTACGGACCACTGAAGCTTTCTTT	CATRGGLRTTEAFF
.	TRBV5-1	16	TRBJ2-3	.	TGCGCCAGCACCCCCGAGGCCTCGACTTACACAGATACGCAGTATTTT	CASTPEASTYTDTQYF
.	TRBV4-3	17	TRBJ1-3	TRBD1	TGCGCCAGCAGCCAGATTTTAGACAGGGGTAGTGGAAACACCATATATTTT	CASSQILDRGSGNTIYF